The T cell receptor beta chain under discussion was sequenced for a study of cytomegalovirus exposure and HLA in healthy donors. The primer mix had 60 Vbeta and 13 Jbeta primers. The protocol was immunoSEQ multiplex PCR, while the TCRdb copy is restricted to in-frame clones and leaves out a portion. The repertoire includes around 180,000 clones, 60% to 80% of them detected once, and approximately 13% sits in the top ten. The CDR3 spans 15 residues. Looked up from germline, CDR1 is MNHEY and CDR2 is SVGAGI. V gave up 2 bases and J gave up 2 bases, with 13 bases separating them. The source is a woman in her forties or fifties in good health and CMV-seropositive. V and J are TRBV6-5 and TRBJ2-7; a possible D gene is TRBD2 (6 bases). The source material was PBMCs. The CDR3 bases are TGTGCCAGCAGTTACGGACACCGGGAGCCCTACGAGCAGTACTTC. Translation gives CASSYGHREPYEQYF.